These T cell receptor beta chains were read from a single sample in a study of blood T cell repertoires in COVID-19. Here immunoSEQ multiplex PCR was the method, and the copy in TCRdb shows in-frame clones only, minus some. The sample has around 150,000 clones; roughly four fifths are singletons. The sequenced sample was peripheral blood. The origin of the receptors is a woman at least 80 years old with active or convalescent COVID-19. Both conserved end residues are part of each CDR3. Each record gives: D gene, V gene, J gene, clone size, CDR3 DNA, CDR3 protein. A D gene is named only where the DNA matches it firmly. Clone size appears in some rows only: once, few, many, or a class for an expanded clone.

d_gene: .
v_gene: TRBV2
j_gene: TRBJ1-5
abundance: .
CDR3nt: TGTGCCAGCAGGGTGGACAGCTATAGCAATCAGCCCCAGCATTTT
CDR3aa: CASRVDSYSNQPQHF

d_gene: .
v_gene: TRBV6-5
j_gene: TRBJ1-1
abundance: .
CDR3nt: TGTGCCAGCACCCGACAGGCCTCGTTTAGTACTGAAGCTTTCTTT
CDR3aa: CASTRQASFSTEAFF

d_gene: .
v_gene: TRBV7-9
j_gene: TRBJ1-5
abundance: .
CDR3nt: TGTGCCAGCAGCTTAGCCGCGGGAGTCGGCAATCAGCCCCAGCATTTT
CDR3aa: CASSLAAGVGNQPQHF

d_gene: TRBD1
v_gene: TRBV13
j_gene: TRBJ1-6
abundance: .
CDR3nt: TGTGCCAGCAGCTCAGGGGACAGGCCAGATTCACCCCTCCACTTT
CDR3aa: CASSSGDRPDSPLHF

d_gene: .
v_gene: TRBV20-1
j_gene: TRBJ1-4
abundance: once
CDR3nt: TGCAGTGCTCGACAGTTCGGAAAACTGTTTTTT
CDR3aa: CSARQFGKLFF

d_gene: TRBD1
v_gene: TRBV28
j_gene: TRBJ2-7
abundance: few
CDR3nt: TGTGCCAGCAGGAAACAGGGGGCTCCTTCCTACGAGCAGTACTTC
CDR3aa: CASRKQGAPSYEQYF

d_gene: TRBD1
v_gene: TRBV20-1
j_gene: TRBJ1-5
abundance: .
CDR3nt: TGCAGTGCCAGTGGGACAGGGAATCAGCCCCAGCATTTT
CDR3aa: CSASGTGNQPQHF

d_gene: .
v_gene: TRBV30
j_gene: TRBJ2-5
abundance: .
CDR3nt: TGTGCCTGGAGTTTGGGGTCAGGGGAGACCCAGTACTTC
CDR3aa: CAWSLGSGETQYF

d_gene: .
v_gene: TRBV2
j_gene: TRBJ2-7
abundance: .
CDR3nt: TGTGCCCTCGGCCCGGGGGCCTACGAGCAGTACTTC
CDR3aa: CALGPGAYEQYF

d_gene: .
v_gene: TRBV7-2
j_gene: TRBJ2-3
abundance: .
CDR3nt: TGTGCCAGCAGCCAACGTGCTACAGGCACAGATACGCAGTATTTT
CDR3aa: CASSQRATGTDTQYF

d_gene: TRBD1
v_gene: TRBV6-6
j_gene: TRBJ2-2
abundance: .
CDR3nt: TGTGCCAGCAGTCTTAGGACAGGCCAAGCCGCACCCGGGGAGCTGTTTTTT
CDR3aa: CASSLRTGQAAPGELFF

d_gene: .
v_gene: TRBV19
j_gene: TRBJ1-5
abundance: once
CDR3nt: TGTGCCAGCCACCAAGGGAGGGCCGGTCAGCCCCAGCATTTT
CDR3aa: CASHQGRAGQPQHF

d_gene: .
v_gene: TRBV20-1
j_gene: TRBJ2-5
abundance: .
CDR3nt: TGCAGTGCTAGTTCCCGGGAAGTCCAAGAGACCCAGTACTTC
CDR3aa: CSASSREVQETQYF

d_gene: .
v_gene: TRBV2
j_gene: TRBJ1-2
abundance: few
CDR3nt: TGTGCCAGCAGTAGGGGCCGCTATGGCTACACCTTC
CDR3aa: CASSRGRYGYTF

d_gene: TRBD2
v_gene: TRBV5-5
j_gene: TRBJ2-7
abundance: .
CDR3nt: TGTGCCAGCAGCTTGGGGGGGACTACCTACGAGCAGTACTTC
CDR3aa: CASSLGGTTYEQYF

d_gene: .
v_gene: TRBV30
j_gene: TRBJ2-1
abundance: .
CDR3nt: TGTGCCTGGGCGGTCCGGAGAAATGAGCAGTTCTTC
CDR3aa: CAWAVRRNEQFF

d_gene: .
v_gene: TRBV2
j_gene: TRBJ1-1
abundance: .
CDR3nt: TGTGCCAGCACCGGGCAGGGGCTCCTTGAAGCTTTCTTT
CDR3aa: CASTGQGLLEAFF

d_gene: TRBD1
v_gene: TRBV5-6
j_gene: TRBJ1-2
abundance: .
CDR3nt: TGTGCCAGCAGCTTACAACAGGGGGGCTATGGCTACACCTTC
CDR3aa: CASSLQQGGYGYTF

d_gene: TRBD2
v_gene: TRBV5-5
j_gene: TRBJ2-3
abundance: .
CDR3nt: TGTGCCAGCAGCAGGGGACTAGCGGGGAACACAGATACGCAGTATTTT
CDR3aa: CASSRGLAGNTDTQYF

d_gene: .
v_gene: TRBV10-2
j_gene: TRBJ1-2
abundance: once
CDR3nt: TGCGCCAGCAGTCCCACTGGAGGGCGAAACTATGGCTACACCTTC
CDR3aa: CASSPTGGRNYGYTF

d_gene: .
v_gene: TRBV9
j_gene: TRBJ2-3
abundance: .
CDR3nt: TGTGCCAGCAGCGTAAGTGGACAGAGGGGAGATACGCAGTATTTT
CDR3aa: CASSVSGQRGDTQYF

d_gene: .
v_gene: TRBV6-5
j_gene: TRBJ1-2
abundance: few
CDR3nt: TGTGCCAGCACCACGGGAGGGTATGGCTACACCTTC
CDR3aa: CASTTGGYGYTF

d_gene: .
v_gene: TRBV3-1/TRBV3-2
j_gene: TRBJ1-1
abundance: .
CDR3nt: TGTGCCAGCAGCCAAGTTTATCAGGGCGCGCGTCTGGATACTGAAGCTTTCTTT
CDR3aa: CASSQVYQGARLDTEAFF

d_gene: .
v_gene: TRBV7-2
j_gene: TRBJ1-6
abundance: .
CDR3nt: TGTGCCAGCAGCTTAAACAGCAAAAATTCACCCCTCCACTTT
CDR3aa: CASSLNSKNSPLHF

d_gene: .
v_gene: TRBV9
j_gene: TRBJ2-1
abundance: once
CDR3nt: TGTGCCAGCAGCGGGGCAGGGATTCATCGTGAGCAGTTCTTC
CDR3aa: CASSGAGIHREQFF

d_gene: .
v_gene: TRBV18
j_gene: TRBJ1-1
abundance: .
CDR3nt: TGTGCCAGCTCACCGGCGGCACGGAACACTGAAGCTTTCTTT
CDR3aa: CASSPAARNTEAFF

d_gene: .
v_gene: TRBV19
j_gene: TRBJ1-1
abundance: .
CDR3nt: TGTGCCAGTATTGGAGTAGGTTTCACTGAAGCTTTCTTT
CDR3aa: CASIGVGFTEAFF

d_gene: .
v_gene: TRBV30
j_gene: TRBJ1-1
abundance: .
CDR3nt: TGTGCCTGGAGTGCCCCGGACAGATTGAACACTGAAGCTTTCTTT
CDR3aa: CAWSAPDRLNTEAFF

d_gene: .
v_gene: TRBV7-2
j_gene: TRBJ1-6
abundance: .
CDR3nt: TGTGCCAGCAGCTCCCGGGATAATTCACCCCTCCACTTT
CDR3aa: CASSSRDNSPLHF

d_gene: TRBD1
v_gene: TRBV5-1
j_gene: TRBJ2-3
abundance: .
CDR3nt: TGCGCCAGCAGCCTACAGGGGAAAGGCCCAGATACGCAGTATTTT
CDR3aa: CASSLQGKGPDTQYF

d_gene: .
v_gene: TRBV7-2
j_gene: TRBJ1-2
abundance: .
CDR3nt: TGTGCCAGCATCCCAGGACAGTGGGGCACGAACTATGGCTACACCTTC
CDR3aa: CASIPGQWGTNYGYTF

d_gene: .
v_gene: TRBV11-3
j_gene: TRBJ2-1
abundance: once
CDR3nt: TGTGCCAGCAGCTATGGAGGGAGCTCCTACAATGAGCAGTTCTTC
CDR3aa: CASSYGGSSYNEQFF

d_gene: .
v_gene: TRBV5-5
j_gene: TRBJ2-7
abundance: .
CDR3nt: TGTGCCAGCAGCTTGGGGGAGAGGTCCTACGAGCAGTACTTC
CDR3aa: CASSLGERSYEQYF

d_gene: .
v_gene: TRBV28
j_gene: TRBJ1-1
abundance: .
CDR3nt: TGTGCCAGCAGTTTAGTTGGGGGCTTCGCTGAAGCTTTCTTT
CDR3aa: CASSLVGGFAEAFF

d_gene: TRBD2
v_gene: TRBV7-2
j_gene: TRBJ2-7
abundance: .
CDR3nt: TGTGCCAGCAGCTTGACTAGCGGATACTACGAGCAGTACTTC
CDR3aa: CASSLTSGYYEQYF

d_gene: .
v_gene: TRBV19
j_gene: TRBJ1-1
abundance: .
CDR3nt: TGTGCCAGTAGTATTCTGGGACAGAACACTGAAGCTTTCTTT
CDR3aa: CASSILGQNTEAFF

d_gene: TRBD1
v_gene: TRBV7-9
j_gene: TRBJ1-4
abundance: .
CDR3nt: TGTGCCAGCAACCGGCAGGGGGCTAATGAAAAACTGTTTTTT
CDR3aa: CASNRQGANEKLFF

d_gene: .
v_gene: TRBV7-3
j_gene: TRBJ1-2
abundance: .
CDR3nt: TGTGCCAGCAGCTTACCCTTGGGGGGGGTTCCTAACTATGGCTACACCTTC
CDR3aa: CASSLPLGGVPNYGYTF

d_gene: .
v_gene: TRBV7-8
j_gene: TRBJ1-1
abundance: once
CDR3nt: TGTGCCAGCAGCTTAGTCGGGGGGGCGGCGAACACTGAAGCTTTCTTT
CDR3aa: CASSLVGGAANTEAFF

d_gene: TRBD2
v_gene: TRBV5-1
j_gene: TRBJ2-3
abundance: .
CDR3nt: TGCGCCAGCAGCTTGGCTGGGCGGGGGGGCACAGATACGCAGTATTTT
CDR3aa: CASSLAGRGGTDTQYF

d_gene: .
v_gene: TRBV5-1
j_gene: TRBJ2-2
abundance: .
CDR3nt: TGCGCCAGCAGCTATGAGGTTAGCCTGCATGCGAACACCGGGGAGCTGTTTTTT
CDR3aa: CASSYEVSLHANTGELFF

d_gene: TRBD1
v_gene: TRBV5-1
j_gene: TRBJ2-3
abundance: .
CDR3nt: TGCGCCAGCAGCGTTGACAGGGGGCAGGGCACAGATACGCAGTATTTT
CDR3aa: CASSVDRGQGTDTQYF